The clone carrying this T cell receptor (beta chain) was seen more than once but under ten times. These data originate in a study of blood T cell repertoires in COVID-19. Study background: From the United States, Italy and Spain came samples of acute and convalescent COVID-19.

Libraries were prepared by immunoSEQ multiplex PCR; TCRdb keeps only in-frame clonotypes and omits some of them. The sample has roughly 240,000 clones; approximately 80% are singletons. The CDR3 contains 16 residues. Germline V gives CDR1 SGHTA, CDR2 FQGNSA. V lost 6 bases to trimming and J lost 1 base, with 18 bases between them. The sequence was obtained from a woman of 80 years or more with acute or convalescent COVID-19. Sample: peripheral blood. The genes are TRBV7-2 and TRBJ1-1; weak D call: TRBD1 (6 bases). CDR3 residues: CASRRLNLGQNTEAFF. CDR3 DNA sequence: TGTGCCAGCAGAAGATTAAACTTGGGACAGAACACTGAAGCTTTCTTT. The full variable domain, rest sourced from reference TRBV7-2 and TRBJ1-1, is GAGVSQSPSNKVTEKGKDVELRCDPISGHTALYWYRQSLGQGLEFLIYFQGNSAPDKSGLPSDRFSAERTGGSVSTLTIQRTQQEDSAVYLCASRRLNLGQNTEAFFGQGTRLTVV.